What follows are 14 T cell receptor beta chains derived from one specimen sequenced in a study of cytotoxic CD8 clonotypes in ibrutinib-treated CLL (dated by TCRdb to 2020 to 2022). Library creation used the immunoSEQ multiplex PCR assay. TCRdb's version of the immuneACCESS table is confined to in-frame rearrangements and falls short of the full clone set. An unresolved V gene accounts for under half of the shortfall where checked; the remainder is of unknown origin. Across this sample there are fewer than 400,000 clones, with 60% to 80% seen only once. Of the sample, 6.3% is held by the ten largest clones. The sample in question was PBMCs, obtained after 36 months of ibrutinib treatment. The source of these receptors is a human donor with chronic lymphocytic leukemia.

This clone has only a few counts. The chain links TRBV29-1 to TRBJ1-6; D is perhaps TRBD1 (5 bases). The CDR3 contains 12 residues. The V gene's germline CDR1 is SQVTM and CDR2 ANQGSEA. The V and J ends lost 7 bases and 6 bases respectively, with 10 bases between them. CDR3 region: CSARDSNSPLHF. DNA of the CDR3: TGCAGCGCCAGAGACAGTAATTCACCCCTCCACTTT.

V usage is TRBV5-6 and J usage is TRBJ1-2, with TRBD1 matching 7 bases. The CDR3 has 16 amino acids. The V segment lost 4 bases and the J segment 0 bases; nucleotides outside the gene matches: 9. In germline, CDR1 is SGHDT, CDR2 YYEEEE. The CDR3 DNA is TGTGCCAGCAGCCGGGGACAGACCTCCCCTAACTATGGCTACACCTTC. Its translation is CASSRGQTSPNYGYTF.

The CDR3 DNA reads TGTGCCAGCAGGATAGGACAGATGGAGACCCAGTACTTC. It specifies CASRIGQMETQYF. The rearrangement links TRBV2 to TRBJ2-5, with D maybe TRBD1 (6 bases). Trimming stripped 6 bases from V and 5 bases from J, with 13 bases between. CDR3 length: 13 amino acids. Germline V gene data show CDR1 as SNHLY and CDR2 as FYNNEI. Variable domain in full (rest from reference TRBV2 and TRBJ2-5): EPEVTQTPSHQVTQMGQEVILRCVPISNHLYFYWYRQILGQKVEFLVSFYNNEISEKSEIFDDQFSVERPDGSNFTLKIRSTKLEDSAMYFCASRIGQMETQYFGPGTRLLVL.

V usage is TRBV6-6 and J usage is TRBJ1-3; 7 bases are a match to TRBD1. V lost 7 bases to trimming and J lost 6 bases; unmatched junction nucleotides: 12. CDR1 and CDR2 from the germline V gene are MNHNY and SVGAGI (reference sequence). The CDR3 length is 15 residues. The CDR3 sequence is CASTNPTGSLNTIYF. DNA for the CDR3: TGTGCCAGCACCAACCCGACAGGGTCTCTAAACACCATATATTTT.

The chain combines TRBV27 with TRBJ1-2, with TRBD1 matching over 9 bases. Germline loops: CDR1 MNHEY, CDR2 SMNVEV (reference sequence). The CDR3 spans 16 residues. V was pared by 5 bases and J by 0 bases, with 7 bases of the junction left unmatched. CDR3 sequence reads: CASSPGQGNSNYGYTF. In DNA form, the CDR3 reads TGTGCCAGCAGTCCGGGACAGGGTAATTCTAACTATGGCTACACCTTC.

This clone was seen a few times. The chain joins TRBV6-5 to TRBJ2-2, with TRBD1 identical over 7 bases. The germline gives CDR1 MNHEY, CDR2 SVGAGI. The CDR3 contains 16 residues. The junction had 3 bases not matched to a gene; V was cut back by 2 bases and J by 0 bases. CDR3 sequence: CASSYGTGANTGELFF. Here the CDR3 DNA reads TGTGCCAGCAGTTACGGTACAGGGGCGAACACCGGGGAGCTGTTTTTT.

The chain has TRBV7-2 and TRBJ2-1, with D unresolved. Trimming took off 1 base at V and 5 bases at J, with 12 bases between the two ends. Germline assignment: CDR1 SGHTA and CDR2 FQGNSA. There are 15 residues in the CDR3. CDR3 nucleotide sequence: TGTGCCAGCAGCTTAGGTTGGCTCGTCAACAATGAGCAGTTCTTC. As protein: CASSLGWLVNNEQFF.

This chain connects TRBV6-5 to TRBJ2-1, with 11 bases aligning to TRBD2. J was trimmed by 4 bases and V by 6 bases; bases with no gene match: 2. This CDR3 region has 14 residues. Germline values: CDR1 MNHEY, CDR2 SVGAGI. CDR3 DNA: TGTGCCAGCAGCAGGACTAGCGGGTACAATGAGCAGTTCTTC. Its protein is CASSRTSGYNEQFF.

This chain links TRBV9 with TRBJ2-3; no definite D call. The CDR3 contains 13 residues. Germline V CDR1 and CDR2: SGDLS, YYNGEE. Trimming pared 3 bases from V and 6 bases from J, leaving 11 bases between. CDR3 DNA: TGTGCCAGCAGCGCGAGTCCCGGGGATACGCAGTATTTT. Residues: CASSASPGDTQYF.

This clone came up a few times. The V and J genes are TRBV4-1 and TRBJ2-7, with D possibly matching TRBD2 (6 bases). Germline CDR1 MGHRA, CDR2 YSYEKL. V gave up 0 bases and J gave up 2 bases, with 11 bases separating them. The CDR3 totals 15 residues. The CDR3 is CASSQDRGGTYEQYF. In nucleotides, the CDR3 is TGCGCCAGCAGCCAAGATCGAGGAGGGACCTACGAGCAGTACTTC.

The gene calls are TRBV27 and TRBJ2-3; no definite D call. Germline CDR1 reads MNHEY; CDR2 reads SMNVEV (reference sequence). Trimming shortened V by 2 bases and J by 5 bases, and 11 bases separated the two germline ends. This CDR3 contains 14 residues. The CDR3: CASSLNGPEDTQYF. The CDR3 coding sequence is TGTGCCAGCAGTTTAAACGGGCCTGAAGATACGCAGTATTTT.

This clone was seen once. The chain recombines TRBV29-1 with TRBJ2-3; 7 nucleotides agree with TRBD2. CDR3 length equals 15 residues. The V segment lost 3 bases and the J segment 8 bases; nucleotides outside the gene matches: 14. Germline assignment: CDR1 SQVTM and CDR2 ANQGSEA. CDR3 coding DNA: TGCAGCGTTGACAACCCTAGCGGAAGACGGACTACGCAGTATTTT. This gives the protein CSVDNPSGRRTTQYF.

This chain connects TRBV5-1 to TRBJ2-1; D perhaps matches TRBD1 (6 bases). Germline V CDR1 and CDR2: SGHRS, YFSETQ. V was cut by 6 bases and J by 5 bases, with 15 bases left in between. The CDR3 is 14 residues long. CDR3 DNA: TGCGCCAGCAATTTGGTTACAGGGCACAATGAGCAGTTCTTC. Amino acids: CASNLVTGHNEQFF.

The CDR3 DNA reads as TGTGCCAGCAGCGTAGATCCGGGCCCAGAAGGTCAGCCCCAGCATTTT. The encoded protein is CASSVDPGPEGQPQHF. The rearrangement joins TRBV9 to TRBJ1-5, with D unclear. Trimming removed 0 bases from V and 6 bases from J, with 16 bases in between. Germline assignment: CDR1 SGDLS and CDR2 YYNGEE. The CDR3 extends over 16 amino acids.